This T cell receptor beta chain was sequenced in a study of persistence of HIV-infected CD4 T cells. Study-wide background: Median time on suppressive ART was about eight years. Whole-study results and caveats: Within sorted populations, more oligoclonal TCRs accompanied more oligoclonal proviruses. The rare CMV-responding cells with HIV-1 proviruses were not separately TCR-sequenced.

As to this clone: Its antigen is as yet unknown.

The stimulus was an HIV-1 Gag 15-mer peptide pool, roughly 1 ug/peptide/mL. Sorted nonresponding memory CD4+ T cells were CD40L-negative, CD69-negative, CD45RO-high. V trimming: 6 bases; J trimming: 7 bases; junction bases outside the gene matches: 9. Germline CDR1 reads MNHNS; CDR2 reads SASEGT. The CDR3 sequence is 15 residues long. The libraries were made with immunoSEQ version 4 in survey mode. The protocol was immunoSEQ multiplex PCR, while the TCRdb copy is restricted to in-frame clones and leaves out a portion. The table shows around 39,000 clones, with approximately 78% occurring only once. The source was cultured CD4+ T cells from PBMCs, collected from a patient who received antiretroviral therapy. The chain carries TRBV6-1 and TRBJ2-6, with 7 bases lining up with TRBD1. The source of this sequence is an adult with HIV. The donor label of this sample is uncertain. CDR3 DNA sequence: TGTGCCAGCAGCCACGACAGGGCCGGAGCCAACGTCCTGACTTTC. Its protein product is CASSHDRAGANVLTF.